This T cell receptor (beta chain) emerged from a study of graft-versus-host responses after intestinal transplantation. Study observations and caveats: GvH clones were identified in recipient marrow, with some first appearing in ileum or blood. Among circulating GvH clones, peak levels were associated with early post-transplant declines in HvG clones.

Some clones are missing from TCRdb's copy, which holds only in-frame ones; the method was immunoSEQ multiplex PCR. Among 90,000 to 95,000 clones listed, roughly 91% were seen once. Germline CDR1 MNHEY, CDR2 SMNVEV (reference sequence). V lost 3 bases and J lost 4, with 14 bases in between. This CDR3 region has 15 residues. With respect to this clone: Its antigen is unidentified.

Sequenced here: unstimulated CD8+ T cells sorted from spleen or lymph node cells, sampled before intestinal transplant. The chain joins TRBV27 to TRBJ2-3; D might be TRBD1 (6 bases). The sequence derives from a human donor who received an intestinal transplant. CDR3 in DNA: TGTGCCAGCAGTTTGAGTGGGGGCAGGGCAGATACGCAGTATTTT. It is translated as CASSLSGGRADTQYF.